The clone carrying this T cell receptor beta chain was detected only a few times. V shed 9 bases and J shed 2 bases, with 17 bases lying between them. The CDR3 is 14 residues long. Per the germline V gene, CDR1 is MNHEY and CDR2 is SVGAGI. These data are taken from a study of cytomegalovirus exposure and HLA in healthy donors. Study-level information: Genetic ancestry analysis placed around 76% of the approximately 400 donors that were genotyped in the Caucasian-associated cluster.

The primer mix had 60 Vbeta and 13 Jbeta primers. Here immunoSEQ multiplex PCR was the method, and the copy in TCRdb shows in-frame clones only, minus some. This sample has 150,000 to 200,000 clones; around 80% occur once, and the top ten carry 0.6% to 0.95%. The material sequenced was PBMCs. This receptor was identified in a female donor in good health and CMV-seronegative. The rearrangement joins TRBV6-5 to TRBJ2-7; D perhaps matches TRBD2 (6 bases). DNA of the CDR3: TGTGCCAGTGCACCGGGACTTGACGCCTACGAGCAGTACTTC. Residues: CASAPGLDAYEQYF.